These 20 T cell receptor beta chains originate from one sample sequenced in a study of immune heterogeneity within non-small cell lung tumors. For each sample, template was 600 ng of bulk tumor genomic DNA. The authors collected several far-apart biopsies from each primary tumor during surgery. Patients went through curative surgery, and their non-small cell lung cancer was untreated and newly diagnosed. Amplifying TCR beta CDR3 involved multiplex PCR carried out with 32 V and 13 J primers. TCRdb re-called the multiplex PCR reads through MiXCR, storing one row per CDR3 protein. The sample contains about 1,800 distinct CDR3 sequences, approximately 48% of which appear only once. The sequenced sample was lung tumor tissue. These receptor sequences come from a man in his 60s with non-small cell lung cancer.

The rearrangement joins TRBV18 to TRBJ2-5; no definite D call. Looked up from germline, CDR1 is KGHSH and CDR2 is LQKENI. Trimming pared 2 bases from V and 4 bases from J, leaving 20 bases between. The CDR3 totals 17 residues. The CDR3 is CASSPSPRVGSSETQYF. The CDR3 nucleotides are TGTGCCAGCTCACCATCGCCCCGGGTCGGGTCGTCAGAGACCCAGTACTTC.

In this sample, this clonotype turned up a few times. It is unclear where the CDR3 begins or ends on the DNA, so no DNA is shown, and the CDR3 is as TCRdb lists it. This chain links TRBV7-2 with TRBJ1-6. Germline lookup yields CDR1 SGHTA and CDR2 FQGNSA. The CDR3 spans 13 amino acids, including both terminal residues. CDR3 loop: CASSFLWDSPLHF.

This clonotype turned up a few times. V usage is TRBV20-1 and J usage is TRBJ2-7, with a possible D match to TRBD1 (7 bases). In germline, CDR1 is DFQATT, CDR2 SNEGSKA (reference sequence). V was shortened by 1 base and J by 3 bases, with 22 bases between the two germline ends. CDR3 size: 17 residues. The CDR3 loop is CSARGQGSGAGHYEQYF. The CDR3 DNA reads TGCAGTGCTAGAGGACAGGGTTCTGGGGCGGGGCACTACGAGCAGTACTTC.

This chain uses TRBV7-9 with TRBJ2-7; 8 nucleotides agree with TRBD1. The germline gives CDR1 SEHNR, CDR2 FQNEAQ (reference sequence). The V and J ends lost 6 bases and 5 bases, in that order; junction bases with no gene match: 12. The CDR3 covers 15 residues. The CDR3: CASSQQDREAHEQYF. DNA of the CDR3: TGTGCCAGCAGTCAACAGGACAGGGAGGCTCACGAGCAGTACTTC.

This clonotype was seen only once. The CDR3 nucleotides are TGTGCCAGCAGTCGAGCGGGGGTTAACTACGAGCAGTACTTC. Amino acids: CASSRAGVNYEQYF. This rearrangement joins TRBV12-3 or TRBV12-4 to TRBJ2-7; 8 positions match TRBD2. CDR3 length: 14 residues. Unmatched junction bases numbered 6, after V lost 5 bases and J lost 3 bases.

This clonotype showed up just a few times. The CDR3 DNA reads TGTGCCAGCAGTCCCGGGACTAGCGGGTACAATGAGCAGTTCTTC. Amino acid sequence: CASSPGTSGYNEQFF. The rearrangement joins TRBV2 to TRBJ2-1; 12 bases align to TRBD2. V lost 5 bases, J lost 4 bases, and 3 bases stayed unmatched. Germline lookup yields CDR1 SNHLY and CDR2 FYNNEI. This CDR3 spans 15 amino acids.

The chain is built from TRBV24-1 and TRBJ2-3, with D perhaps TRBD2 (6 bases). The V gene's germline CDR1 is KGHDR and CDR2 SFDVKD. The ends were cut back, 10 bases at V and 2 bases at J, with 15 bases in the middle. The CDR3 is made up of 14 amino acids. The CDR3 sequence: CATAREQNTDTQYF. CDR3 DNA: TGTGCCACGGCGCGGGAACAGAACACAGATACGCAGTATTTT.

This chain links TRBV19 with TRBJ1-2, with a possible D match to TRBD1 (6 bases). V lost 4 bases to trimming and J lost 4 bases, with 13 bases between them. This CDR3 contains 14 residues. Looked up from germline, CDR1 is LNHDA and CDR2 is SQIVND (reference sequence). CDR3: CASSSRQESYGYTF. CDR3 sequence (DNA): TGTGCCAGTAGTAGCCGACAGGAATCCTATGGCTACACCTTC. Full variable domain (outside the CDR3, taken from reference TRBV19 and TRBJ1-2): DGGITQSPKYLFRKEGQNVTLSCEQNLNHDAMYWYRQDPGQGLRLIYYSQIVNDFQKGDIAEGYSVSREKKESFPLTVTSAQKNPTAFYLCASSSRQESYGYTFGSGTRLTVV.

On this clonotype itself: At one boundary the junction diverges from the germline segment, which might be a read error. The chain combines TRBV18 with TRBJ2-6, with 8 bases lining up with TRBD1. The CDR3 spans 15 residues. Per germline, CDR1 KGHSH and CDR2 LQKENI. The CDR3 nucleotides are TGTGCCAGCTCCCCACAGGGGGCTGGGGCCAACGTCCTGACTTTC. Translation gives CASSPQGAGANVLTF.

In its sample, this clonotype was seen a few times. J is TRBJ1-5 and V is TRBV6-1; D perhaps matches TRBD1 (6 bases). CDR3 size: 15 residues. Deletions cut 5 bases from V and 2 bases from J, with 13 bases between. Germline values: CDR1 MNHNS, CDR2 SASEGT. The DNA for the CDR3 is TGTGCCAGCAGTCCCCGGTCAGGGGGCAATCAGCCCCAGCATTTT. Amino acid sequence: CASSPRSGGNQPQHF.

This rearrangement joins TRBV5-1 to TRBJ2-1; 12 bases agree with TRBD2. V lost 0 bases to trimming and J lost 8 bases; unmatched junction nucleotides: 6. The CDR3 loop spans 16 amino acids. Germline V CDR1 and CDR2: SGHRS, YFSETQ. The CDR3 reads CASSLGLAGALDEQFF. The CDR3 DNA sequence: TGCGCCAGCAGCTTGGGACTAGCGGGAGCTCTCGATGAGCAGTTCTTC.

CDR3 sequence: CSASKRDEQFF. As DNA, the CDR3 is TGCAGTGCTAGTAAGCGGGATGAGCAGTTCTTC. The V call is TRBV20-1, the J call TRBJ2-1; the D gene is possibly TRBD2 (6 bases). V lost 3 bases, J lost 8 bases, and 8 bases lay in between. Germline CDR1 is DFQATT and CDR2 is SNEGSKA (reference sequence). The CDR3 contains 11 residues.

This clonotype was seen a few times. The genes are TRBV28 and TRBJ2-7; a weak D match, TRBD2 (6 bases). Germline V CDR1 and CDR2: MDHEN, SYDVKM. V shed 4 bases and J shed 3 bases, with 13 bases lying between them. The CDR3 extends over 14 amino acids. The CDR3 spells CASSSWTMGYEQYF. CDR3 DNA: TGTGCCAGCAGTTCCTGGACTATGGGCTACGAGCAGTACTTC.

The rearrangement joins TRBV12-3 or TRBV12-4 to TRBJ1-2, with D uncertain. V dropped 7 bases and J dropped 4 bases, with 16 bases sitting between them. The CDR3 covers 14 residues. The chain's CDR3 is CASTEKQNLYGYTF. The DNA of the CDR3 is TGTGCCAGCACCGAAAAACAGAATCTCTATGGCTACACCTTC.

This rearrangement joins TRBV3-1 to TRBJ2-2; 7 positions match TRBD2. This CDR3 region has 17 residues. Trimming removed 5 bases from V and 3 bases from J; junction bases left unmatched: 12. Germline V lookup: CDR1 LGHDT, CDR2 YNNKEL (reference sequence). DNA for the CDR3: TGTGCCAGCAGCGATATCGGCGGGAGCTCGGACACCGGGGAGCTGTTTTTT. This gives the protein CASSDIGGSSDTGELFF.

With regard to this clonotype: A much larger clone differs by one base, so this may be a read error. The chain links TRBV15 to TRBJ2-7; TRBD1 matches 7 bases. There are 13 residues in the CDR3. J was trimmed by 2 bases and V by 7 bases; bases with no gene match: 5. Germline V gene lookup returns CDR1 LNHNV and CDR2 YYDKDF (reference sequence). The CDR3 DNA sequence: TGTGCCACCATCGACGGGACAGCCTACGAGCAGTACTTC. This translates into CATIDGTAYEQYF.

This clonotype is deemed large. This chain links TRBV18 with TRBJ2-7; D may be TRBD2 (5 bases). The CDR3 is made up of 15 amino acids. Germline V gene sequence: CDR1 KGHSH, CDR2 LQKENI. The V end was cut by 1 base, the J end by 5 bases, with 15 bases between. CDR3 DNA sequence: TGTGCCAGCTCACCACGGGCGGACTCGTACCACGAGCAGTACTTC. Its protein is CASSPRADSYHEQYF.

This rearrangement joins TRBV5-1 to TRBJ2-4, with 7 nucleotides matching TRBD1. CDR3 length equals 15 residues. The V segment lost 0 bases and the J segment 8 bases; nucleotides outside the gene matches: 8. The germline gives CDR1 SGHRS, CDR2 YFSETQ. The CDR3 protein is CASSLGPGGSDIQYF. The DNA of the CDR3 is TGCGCCAGCAGCTTGGGCCCAGGGGGTAGTGACATTCAGTACTTC. Filled out from reference TRBV5-1 and TRBJ2-4, the complete variable domain reads KAGVTQTPRYLIKTRGQQVTLSCSPISGHRSVSWYQQTPGQGLQFLFEYFSETQRNKGNFPGRFSGRQFSNSRSEMNVSTLELGDSALYLCASSLGPGGSDIQYFGAGTRLSVL.

By sample share, this clonotype is large (0.1 to 1%). The rearrangement uses TRBV19 and TRBJ1-3; TRBD1 matches 8 bases. The CDR3 has 17 amino acids. The V gene's germline CDR1 is LNHDA and CDR2 SQIVND (reference sequence). After removal of 7 bases from V and 0 bases from J, the junction contained 11 bases not matched to a gene. The CDR3 region is CASTMDRVVHSGNTIYF. The CDR3 coding sequence is TGTGCCAGTACCATGGACAGGGTGGTTCACTCTGGAAACACCATATATTTT. Full variable domain (rest looked up from reference TRBV19 and TRBJ1-3): DGGITQSPKYLFRKEGQNVTLSCEQNLNHDAMYWYRQDPGQGLRLIYYSQIVNDFQKGDIAEGYSVSREKKESFPLTVTSAQKNPTAFYLCASTMDRVVHSGNTIYFGEGSWLTVV.

The gene calls are TRBV7-9 and TRBJ1-4; D gene ambiguous. The CDR3 runs to 12 residues. Germline V CDR1 and CDR2: SEHNR, FQNEAQ (reference sequence). Trimming stripped 2 bases from V and 5 bases from J, with 3 bases between. The DNA for the CDR3 is TGTGCCAGCAGCTTAAACAATGAAAAACTGTTTTTT. Translating it yields CASSLNNEKLFF.